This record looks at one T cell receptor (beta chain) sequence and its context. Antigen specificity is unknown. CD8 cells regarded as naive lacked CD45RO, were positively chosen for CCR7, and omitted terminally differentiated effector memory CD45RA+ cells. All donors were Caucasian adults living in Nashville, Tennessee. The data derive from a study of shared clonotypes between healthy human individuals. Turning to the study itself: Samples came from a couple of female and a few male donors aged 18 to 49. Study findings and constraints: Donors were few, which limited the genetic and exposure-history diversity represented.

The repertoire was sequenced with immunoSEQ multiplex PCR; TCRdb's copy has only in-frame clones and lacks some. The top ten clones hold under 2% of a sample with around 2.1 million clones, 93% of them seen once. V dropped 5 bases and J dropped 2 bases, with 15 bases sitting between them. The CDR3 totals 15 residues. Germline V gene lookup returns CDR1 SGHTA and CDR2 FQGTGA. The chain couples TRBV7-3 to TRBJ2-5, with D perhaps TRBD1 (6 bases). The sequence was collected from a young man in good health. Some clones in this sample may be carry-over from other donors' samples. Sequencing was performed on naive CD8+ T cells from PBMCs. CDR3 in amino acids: CASSLTTGKQETQYF. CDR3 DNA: TGTGCCAGCAGCCTGACAACAGGGAAGCAAGAGACCCAGTACTTC.